What follows are 29 T cell receptor beta chains derived from one specimen sequenced in a study of PD-1 blockade in mismatch repair-deficient tumors (dated by TCRdb to 2017 to 2019). Receptor amplification or capture employed the immunoSEQ multiplex PCR assay. Sourced from immuneACCESS, this table was stored by TCRdb with only in-frame sequences that have V and J called. A share of the clones is absent; for the studies checked, an unresolved V gene accounts for under half, and the remainder has no known explanation. The sample yields about 51,000 clones; roughly 75% were counted once. The ten largest clones represent around 3.4% of the sample. The sample was peripheral blood, taken 4 weeks after starting pembrolizumab. The receptors here all came from an adult with mismatch repair-deficient cancer.

This chain connects TRBV7-9 to TRBJ1-1, with 8 positions matching TRBD1. This CDR3 comprises 14 residues. Germline CDR1 and CDR2: SEHNR and FQNEAQ (reference sequence). V gave up 4 bases and J gave up 4 bases; unmatched junction bases: 5. CDR3 residues: CASSSGGRGTEAFF. As DNA, the CDR3 is TGTGCCAGCAGCTCAGGGGGCCGGGGCACTGAAGCTTTCTTT.

CDR3 in amino acids: CASSYPPEAFF. The CDR3 bases are TGTGCCAGCAGTTACCCCCCTGAAGCTTTCTTT. The genes are TRBV6-5 and TRBJ1-1; unclear D gene. CDR3 size: 11 residues. V lost 2 bases, J lost 6 bases, and 4 bases lay in between. Germline values: CDR1 MNHEY, CDR2 SVGAGI.

The chain uses TRBV7-2 and TRBJ2-3, with D tentatively TRBD2 (7 bases). CDR3 size: 16 residues. Germline CDR1 SGHTA, CDR2 FQGNSA. The V gene lost 5 bases and the J gene lost 3 bases, with 18 bases spanning the gap. The CDR3 nucleotides are TGTGCCAGCAGCCTATTAGGGGGGGCAGGGACAGATACGCAGTATTTT. Translating it yields CASSLLGGAGTDTQYF.

This chain uses TRBV11-3 with TRBJ2-1, with unresolved D. Per germline, CDR1 SGHNT and CDR2 YENEEA. With 3 bases removed from V and 0 bases from J, the gap between germline ends came to 9 bases. The CDR3 is 15 residues long. CDR3 bases: TGTGCCAGCAGCTTTTTGCCCAGCTCCTACAATGAGCAGTTCTTC. This gives the protein CASSFLPSSYNEQFF. The variable domain in full, completed from reference TRBV11-3 and TRBJ2-1, reads EAGVVQSPRYKIIEKKQPVAFWCNPISGHNTLYWYLQNLGQGPELLIRYENEEAVDDSQLPKDRFSAERLKGVDSTLKIQPAELGDSAVYLCASSFLPSSYNEQFFGPGTRLTVL.

The gene calls are TRBV7-9 and TRBJ2-2; 10 nucleotides align to TRBD1. CDR3 length equals 15 residues. Germline V lookup: CDR1 SEHNR, CDR2 FQNEAQ (reference sequence). Germline trimming cut 5 bases from V and 5 bases from J; bases unmatched to any gene: 5. For the CDR3, the DNA is TGTGCCAGCAGCGCCAGGGGACAGGGGACCGGGGAGCTGTTTTTT. It translates to CASSARGQGTGELFF. Full variable domain (missing parts from reference TRBV7-9 and TRBJ2-2): DTGVSQNPRHKITKRGQNVTFRCDPISEHNRLYWYRQTLGQGPEFLTYFQNEAQLEKSRLLSDRFSAERPKGSFSTLEIQRTEQGDSAMYLCASSARGQGTGELFFGEGSRLTVL.

In its sample, this clone was seen once. The chain has TRBV14 and TRBJ2-7; the match to TRBD2 covers 12 bases. CDR3 size: 17 residues. CDR1 and CDR2 (germline): SGHDN, FVKESK. With 3 bases clipped from V and 3 bases from J, the junction kept 9 bases outside the gene matches. The CDR3 region is CASSQGFLAGGNYEQYF. The CDR3 region has the DNA TGTGCCAGCAGCCAGGGGTTTCTAGCGGGAGGGAACTACGAGCAGTACTTC.

This chain joins TRBV2 and TRBJ1-3; 9 bases fit TRBD1. CDR1 is SNHLY and CDR2 is FYNNEI in the germline V gene. The V segment lost 5 bases and the J segment 6 bases; nucleotides outside the gene matches: 8. The CDR3 is made up of 15 amino acids. CDR3 amino acids: CASSPGQGTLNTIYF. CDR3 DNA sequence: TGTGCCAGCAGTCCGGGACAGGGAACCTTAAACACCATATATTTT.

The chain carries TRBV7-9 and TRBJ2-2; 7 nucleotides align to TRBD2. The V segment lost 3 bases and the J segment 4 bases; nucleotides outside the gene matches: 8. Germline V lookup: CDR1 SEHNR, CDR2 FQNEAQ (reference sequence). This CDR3 contains 16 residues. The CDR3 DNA reads as TGTGCCAGCAGCTTCGGATTCCGCGGGGGCACCGGGGAGCTGTTTTTT. Its protein is CASSFGFRGGTGELFF.

The chain uses TRBV29-1 and TRBJ2-7; maybe TRBD1 (5 bases). V was shortened by 4 bases and J by 4 bases, with 23 bases between the two germline ends. From germline, CDR1 is SQVTM and CDR2 ANQGSEA. The CDR3 covers 16 residues. The CDR3 sequence: CSVGRERAGRVYEQYF. CDR3 in DNA: TGCAGCGTTGGGAGAGAACGAGCAGGCAGGGTGTACGAGCAGTACTTC.

The genes are TRBV13 and TRBJ1-2; perhaps TRBD1 as D (5 bases). V was trimmed by 0 bases and J by 3 bases, leaving 8 bases between them. The CDR3 loop spans 14 amino acids. The germline CDR1 and CDR2 sequences are PRHDT and FYEKMQ (reference sequence). The CDR3 nucleotides read TGTGCCAGCAGCTTAGGGATGGGGGACTATGGCTACACCTTC. Encoded protein: CASSLGMGDYGYTF.

This clone was detected once. Its ends do not fully match the called genes, so a read error is possible. V is TRBV7-7 and J is TRBJ2-1; 9 bases are shared with TRBD2. The CDR3 has 15 amino acids. The V gene's germline CDR1 is SSHAT and CDR2 FNYEAQ (reference sequence). CDR3 sequence reads: CASSPRREGNDEQFF. The CDR3 bases are TGTGCTAGCAGCCCCAGGCGGGAGGGTAACGATGAGCAGTTCTTC.

With respect to this clone: A junction boundary mismatches the germline segment, possibly from a read error. V is TRBV7-7 and J is TRBJ2-7; D not resolved. Germline loops: CDR1 SSHAT, CDR2 FNYEAQ (reference sequence). The CDR3 extends over 13 amino acids. The CDR3 here is CASSSHSGVEQYF. The CDR3 coding sequence is TGTGCTAGCAGCTCCCATTCGGGTGTGGAGCAGTACTTC.

V is TRBV9 and J is TRBJ2-2, with TRBD2 as a possible D gene (5 bases). The length of the CDR3 is 15 residues. V was clipped by 1 base and J by 7 bases, with 14 bases between them. Germline V gene lookup returns CDR1 SGDLS and CDR2 YYNGEE. The chain's CDR3 is CASSVTSGSHGELFF. The CDR3 nucleotides are TGTGCCAGCAGCGTAACTTCGGGGTCCCACGGGGAGCTGTTTTTT.

The chain employs TRBV7-6 and TRBJ2-7; no definite D call. The ends were cut back, 0 bases at V and 0 bases at J, with 3 bases in the middle. Germline V CDR1 and CDR2: SGHVS, FNYEAQ. The CDR3 sequence is 13 residues long. The CDR3 protein is CASSLADSYEQYF. The CDR3 nucleotides are TGTGCCAGCAGCTTAGCGGACTCCTACGAGCAGTACTTC.

This clone was seen once. This chain connects TRBV7-9 to TRBJ1-3; D may be TRBD1 (5 bases). CDR1 SEHNR and CDR2 FQNEAQ come from the germline V gene (reference sequence). V lost 3 bases to trimming and J lost 5 bases, with 14 bases between them. This CDR3 region has 15 residues. CDR3 bases: TGTGCCAGCAGCTTTTTCCGGGGGTATCGAAACACCATATATTTT. Amino acid sequence: CASSFFRGYRNTIYF. The full variable domain, its missing parts supplied by reference TRBV7-9 and TRBJ1-3, is DTGVSQNPRHKITKRGQNVTFRCDPISEHNRLYWYRQTLGQGPEFLTYFQNEAQLEKSRLLSDRFSAERPKGSFSTLEIQRTEQGDSAMYLCASSFFRGYRNTIYFGEGSWLTVV.

This sequence joins TRBV19 and TRBJ2-5; weak D call: TRBD1 (7 bases). The CDR3 covers 14 residues. V lost 3 bases and J lost 4, with 12 bases in between. Germline V CDR1 and CDR2: LNHDA, SQIVND (reference sequence). CDR3 region: CASSIRGEVETQYF. CDR3 bases: TGTGCCAGTAGTATCAGGGGGGAGGTAGAGACCCAGTACTTC.

The rearrangement uses TRBV5-4 and TRBJ1-1; unclear D gene. The CDR3 runs to 13 residues. Per the germline V gene, CDR1 is SGHNT and CDR2 is YYREEE (reference sequence). V lost 3 bases, J lost 5 bases, and 11 bases lay in between. The CDR3: CASSSLRTTEAFF. DNA of the CDR3: TGTGCCAGCAGCTCCCTTCGAACTACTGAAGCTTTCTTT. Full variable domain (rest looked up from reference TRBV5-4 and TRBJ1-1): ETGVTQSPTHLIKTRGQQVTLRCSSQSGHNTVSWYQQALGQGPQFIFQYYREEENGRGNFPPRFSGLQFPNYSSELNVNALELDDSALYLCASSSLRTTEAFFGQGTRLTVV.

The chain couples TRBV7-6 to TRBJ2-7; the match to TRBD1 covers 10 bases. CDR3 length: 15 residues. Germline V gene lookup returns CDR1 SGHVS and CDR2 FNYEAQ. J lost 4 bases, V lost 5 bases, and 8 bases had no gene match. The CDR3 region is CASSRTGTGDYEQYF. The CDR3 bases are TGTGCCAGCAGCCGTACCGGGACAGGGGATTACGAGCAGTACTTC.

J is TRBJ2-2 and V is TRBV2, with 9 nucleotides matching TRBD2. The CDR3 spans 16 residues. Unmatched junction bases numbered 4, after V lost 3 bases and J lost 2 bases. Germline values: CDR1 SNHLY, CDR2 FYNNEI. The CDR3 here is CASSEREGLNTGELFF. The CDR3 DNA is TGTGCCAGCAGTGAGCGGGAGGGCCTAAACACCGGGGAGCTGTTTTTT.

The chain links TRBV7-8 to TRBJ1-2; no definite D call. Germline V gene sequence: CDR1 SGHVS, CDR2 FQNEAQ. The CDR3 length is 13 residues. Trimming shortened V by 1 base and J by 7 bases, and 10 bases separated the two germline ends. DNA for the CDR3: TGTGCCAGCAGCTTAGAGCCGTTGGGTGGCTACACCTTC. This sequence encodes CASSLEPLGGYTF.

The chain combines TRBV2 with TRBJ2-7, with 7 bases lining up with TRBD2. The CDR3 has 17 residues. Germline V CDR1 and CDR2: SNHLY, FYNNEI. The ends lost 2 bases at V and 1 base at J; junction bases unmatched: 11. The CDR3 protein is CASSELGEGQSSYEQYF. The CDR3 DNA reads as TGTGCCAGCAGTGAACTCGGGGAGGGCCAGAGTTCCTACGAGCAGTACTTC.

This clone came up once. The chain has TRBV7-9 and TRBJ2-5; D perhaps matches TRBD1 (6 bases). In germline, CDR1 is SEHNR, CDR2 FQNEAQ (reference sequence). Trimming took off 6 bases at V and 1 base at J, with 9 bases between the two ends. CDR3 size: 13 residues. The CDR3 is CASSMDSQETQYF. The CDR3 DNA is TGTGCCAGCAGTATGGACAGCCAAGAGACCCAGTACTTC.

This chain links TRBV4-3 with TRBJ2-4; D is tentatively TRBD1 or TRBD2 (5 bases each). The CDR3 covers 14 residues. Trimming took 3 bases from V and 15 from J, leaving 21 bases between them. CDR1 is LGHNA, CDR2 YSLEER, per germline. The CDR3 sequence is CASSQATTGTPPYF. CDR3 coding DNA: TGCGCCAGCAGCCAGGCGACTACCGGGACCCCTCCGTACTTC.

There are a few counts of this clone. The chain carries TRBV5-6 and TRBJ1-4; D remains unclear. The V end was cut by 4 bases, the J end by 11 bases, with 12 bases between. Per germline, CDR1 SGHDT and CDR2 YYEEEE. This CDR3 is 12 amino acids long. The CDR3 DNA reads as TGTGCCAGCAGCCTCCCCGACCGGAAACTGTTTTTT. Translating gives CASSLPDRKLFF. The full variable domain, rest sourced from reference TRBV5-6 and TRBJ1-4, is DAGVTQSPTHLIKTRGQQVTLRCSPKSGHDTVSWYQQALGQGPQFIFQYYEEEERQRGNFPDRFSGHQFPNYSSELNVNALLLGDSALYLCASSLPDRKLFFGSGTQLSVL.

V is TRBV5-1 and J is TRBJ1-2; 8 bases match TRBD1. The J segment lost 6 bases and the V segment lost 5 bases, leaving 12 bases of the junction unmatched. The CDR3 length is 15 residues. CDR1 and CDR2 (germline): SGHRS, YFSETQ. Here the CDR3 reads CASRPPGQAQNGYTF. The CDR3 DNA follows: TGCGCCAGCAGACCCCCGGGACAGGCACAGAATGGCTACACCTTC.

This rearrangement joins TRBV16 to TRBJ1-4; D is possibly TRBD1 (6 bases). V lost 4 bases and J 8 bases, leaving 11 bases between the germline ends. The CDR3 runs to 13 residues. Germline CDR1 is KGHSY and CDR2 is FQNENV. The CDR3 loop reads CASSLRTAEKLFF. CDR3 DNA: TGTGCCAGCAGCCTTAGGACAGCCGAAAAACTGTTTTTT.

The chain joins TRBV7-2 to TRBJ1-2, with 9 nucleotides matching TRBD1. CDR1 and CDR2 from the germline V gene are SGHTA and FQGNSA. This CDR3 comprises 15 residues. After removal of 5 bases from V and 7 bases from J, the junction contained 11 bases not matched to a gene. The CDR3: CASSTYRQGERGYTF. In nucleotides, the CDR3 is TGTGCCAGCAGCACCTATCGACAGGGGGAACGTGGCTACACCTTC.

The J gene is TRBJ1-1, the V gene TRBV7-2; a weak D match, TRBD1 (6 bases). V gave up 0 bases and J gave up 6 bases, with 14 bases separating them. In germline, CDR1 is SGHTA, CDR2 FQGNSA. This CDR3 has 15 residues. Written as DNA, the CDR3 is TGTGCCAGCAGCTTAGCTAGGAGGGGGAGCGCTGAAGCTTTCTTT. It is translated as CASSLARRGSAEAFF.

This clone was detected once. The V gene is TRBV4-1, the J gene TRBJ2-5; possibly TRBD2 for D (6 bases). In germline, CDR1 is MGHRA, CDR2 YSYEKL. V shed 7 bases and J shed 3 bases, with 12 bases lying between them. There are 13 residues in the CDR3. The CDR3 bases are TGCGCCAGCAAAGAAGCGGGTAAAGAGACCCAGTACTTC. Residues: CASKEAGKETQYF.